The clone carrying this T cell receptor beta chain was picked up many times. The record originates from a study of identical twins. TCRdb reanalysed the 5' RACE reads using MiXCR and keeps one entry per CDR3 protein. The sample contains hundreds of thousands of distinct CDR3 sequences, roughly an eighth of which appear only once. The same data also contributed to another study, on yellow fever vaccine responses in identical twins.

Sequenced: PBMCs. The sequence came from a woman younger than 35 in good health.

In DNA, the CDR3 is TGCGCCAGCCGCCTCGGGACAGTTAATGAAAAACTGTTTTTT. This sequence encodes CASRLGTVNEKLFF. V usage is TRBV5-1 and J usage is TRBJ1-4, with 7 nucleotides matching TRBD1. Germline V lookup: CDR1 SGHRS, CDR2 YFSETQ. The CDR3 is made up of 14 amino acids. V trimming: 7 bases; J trimming: 4 bases; junction bases outside the gene matches: 7. Based on the CDR3 plus reference TRBV5-1 and TRBJ1-4, the full variable domain is KAGVTQTPRYLIKTRGQQVTLSCSPISGHRSVSWYQQTPGQGLQFLFEYFSETQRNKGNFPGRFSGRQFSNSRSEMNVSTLELGDSALYLCASRLGTVNEKLFFGSGTQLSVL.